This T cell receptor beta chain was obtained from a study of post-analysis software for immune sequencing data. This clonotype was picked up a small number of times. The antigen is undetermined. The study's findings and limits: There was significantly lower normalized Chao1 diversity in multiple sclerosis patients than in controls. F-measure co-clustering was strong for batch-matched samples.

Unique molecular identifiers were carried by the TCR beta cDNA libraries. TCRdb recomputed calls from the PCR reads with MiXCR, one row per CDR3 protein. The sample has a few hundred thousand distinct CDR3 sequences; over 30% are singletons. The source of this sequence is a girl aged 2-10 years with multiple sclerosis. Sequenced material: blood.

CDR3 protein: CATTIAGVGNEQFF. In DNA form, the CDR3 reads TGTGCCACCACCATAGCGGGAGTGGGAAATGAGCAGTTCTTC. This sequence joins TRBV12-3 or TRBV12-4 and TRBJ2-1; 9 nucleotides align to TRBD2. The CDR3 contains 14 residues. V dropped 10 bases and J dropped 7; count of bases not matched to a gene: 11.